A single sample gave rise to the 23 T cell receptor beta chains below, sequenced in a study of response to subunit inactivated influenza vaccine. TCRdb reprocessed the RT-PCR reads with MiXCR, giving one entry per CDR3 protein. Of some 500,000 distinct CDR3 sequences in the sample, under 15% were seen once. The specimen comprised PBMCs from blood, sampled roughly 47 days after vaccination. The receptors originated from a man aged 50-60 years who received an inactivated influenza vaccine.

This chain uses TRBV20-1 with TRBJ2-2, with TRBD2 matching 8 bases. The CDR3 length is 14 residues. CDR1 is DFQATT and CDR2 is SNEGSKA in the germline V gene (reference sequence). With 5 bases clipped from V and 2 bases from J, the junction kept 4 bases outside the gene matches. In nucleotides, the CDR3 is TGCAGTGCTTTGACTAGCGCCAACACCGGGGAGCTGTTTTTT. It encodes CSALTSANTGELFF.

This clonotype has just a few counts. This chain uses TRBV4-1 with TRBJ2-3; TRBD2 is a possible D gene (7 bases). CDR1 and CDR2 from the germline V gene are MGHRA and YSYEKL. CDR3 length: 13 amino acids. V gave up 8 bases and J gave up 2 bases, with 11 bases separating them. CDR3 nucleotides: TGCGCCAGCGGGAGGGGGGTCACAGATACGCAGTATTTT. Protein sequence: CASGRGVTDTQYF.

This sequence joins TRBV5-1 and TRBJ2-7; no reliable D call. The CDR3 is 14 residues long. Trimming left V 0 bases short and J 1 base short, with 8 bases between. Germline V gene lookup returns CDR1 SGHRS and CDR2 YFSETQ. The CDR3 reads CASSLDPESYEQYF. The DNA for the CDR3 is TGCGCCAGCAGCTTGGACCCCGAATCCTACGAGCAGTACTTC.

V and J are TRBV9 and TRBJ2-7; D possibly uses TRBD1 or TRBD2 (7 bases each). The V and J ends lost 0 bases and 5 bases respectively, with 15 bases between them. The CDR3 sequence is 15 residues long. Germline CDR1 is SGDLS and CDR2 is YYNGEE. Written as DNA, the CDR3 is TGTGCCAGCAGCGTAGCTGAGGCAGGGGGGGACGAGCAGTACTTC. It encodes CASSVAEAGGDEQYF.

The chain joins TRBV7-2 to TRBJ1-2; no clear D. In germline, CDR1 is SGHTA, CDR2 FQGNSA. The germline V and J ends were trimmed by 5 bases and 3 bases, with 16 bases remaining between them. The CDR3 consists of 15 residues. The CDR3 sequence: CASSAGPPRYYGYTF. The CDR3 DNA follows: TGTGCCAGCAGCGCCGGACCACCCCGGTACTATGGCTACACCTTC.

This clonotype has just a few counts. The chain has TRBV7-2 and TRBJ1-4; the D is unclear. The CDR3 length is 15 residues. V was trimmed by 5 bases and J by 0 bases, leaving 10 bases between them. Per the germline V gene, CDR1 is SGHTA and CDR2 is FQGNSA. The CDR3 region has the DNA TGTGCCAGCAGCCGAAGGAGTGCAACTAATGAAAAACTGTTTTTT. Amino acids: CASSRRSATNEKLFF.

This clonotype showed up just a few times. The rearrangement joins TRBV7-9 to TRBJ1-5; D gene unclear. The CDR3 sequence is 14 residues long. Germline CDR1 SEHNR, CDR2 FQNEAQ (reference sequence). Trimming cost V 3 bases and J 1 base, with 7 bases left between them. The CDR3: CASSLEWSNQPQHF. CDR3 coding DNA: TGTGCCAGCAGCTTGGAGTGGAGCAATCAGCCCCAGCATTTT.

The sample holds a few counts of this clonotype. The V and J genes are TRBV5-1 and TRBJ2-5, with no clear D. This CDR3 comprises 14 residues. The V and J ends lost 0 bases and 4 bases respectively, with 10 bases between them. Germline V gives CDR1 SGHRS, CDR2 YFSETQ. The CDR3: CASSLGPSGETQYF. The CDR3 region has the DNA TGCGCCAGCAGCTTGGGCCCCTCCGGAGAGACCCAGTACTTC.

The chain has TRBV5-6 and TRBJ2-5; 11 bases agree with TRBD2. In germline, CDR1 is SGHDT, CDR2 YYEEEE. The CDR3 totals 14 residues. Trimming at V came to 3 bases and at J to 5 bases, leaving 3 bases not matched to a gene. CDR3 amino acids: CASSSTSGVETQYF. CDR3 nucleotide sequence: TGTGCCAGCAGCTCGACTAGCGGGGTTGAGACCCAGTACTTC.

This clonotype was observed a few times. The chain employs TRBV6-2 or TRBV6-3 and TRBJ1-2, with 7 bases lining up with TRBD1. CDR1 is MNHEY, CDR2 SVGEGT, per germline. This CDR3 has 13 residues. V shed 6 bases, J shed 4 bases, and the junction held 5 bases outside the gene matches. In nucleotides, the CDR3 is TGTGCCAGCAGGCGAACAGGGGTCTATGGCTACACCTTC. It specifies CASRRTGVYGYTF.

This clonotype was found a few times. This chain uses TRBV5-1 with TRBJ2-3; 10 bases are a match to TRBD2. J lost 4 bases, V lost 0 bases, and 8 bases had no gene match. The CDR3 runs to 17 residues. The germline gives CDR1 SGHRS, CDR2 YFSETQ. The CDR3 loop is CASSLAGLAGVADTQYF. The CDR3 coding sequence is TGCGCCAGCAGCTTGGCCGGGCTAGCGGGGGTAGCAGATACGCAGTATTTT.

This clonotype was detected ten times or more. V usage is TRBV20-1 and J usage is TRBJ2-3; 7 nucleotides align to TRBD2. V shed 0 bases, J shed 0 bases, and the junction held 6 bases outside the gene matches. In germline, CDR1 is DFQATT, CDR2 SNEGSKA (reference sequence). CDR3 length: 16 residues. As DNA, the CDR3 is TGCAGTGCTAGAGATCATGGGCGGGGGAGCACAGATACGCAGTATTTT. It codes for CSARDHGRGSTDTQYF.

The chain carries TRBV5-6 and TRBJ2-2, with D perhaps matching TRBD2 (5 bases). Germline values: CDR1 SGHDT, CDR2 YYEEEE. The V gene lost 4 bases and the J gene lost 2 bases, with 12 bases spanning the gap. CDR3 length equals 15 residues. The CDR3 DNA sequence: TGTGCCAGCAGCACCTCTAGCTTAAACACCGGGGAGCTGTTTTTT. It is translated as CASSTSSLNTGELFF.

The sample holds a few counts of this clonotype. The rearrangement links TRBV10-1 to TRBJ2-2, with D perhaps TRBD1 (5 bases). The CDR3 has 13 residues. Germline lookup yields CDR1 WNHNN and CDR2 SYGVQD (reference sequence). Trimming took 6 bases from V and 5 from J, leaving 10 bases between them. The CDR3 loop is CASRIGVTGELFF. In DNA, the CDR3 is TGCGCCAGCAGAATAGGGGTAACCGGGGAGCTGTTTTTT.

This chain connects TRBV10-3 to TRBJ2-5; TRBD1 is a possible D gene (6 bases). The CDR3 is 14 residues long. The germline V gene encodes CDR1 ENHRY and CDR2 SYGVKD. V was clipped by 1 base and J by 4 bases, with 10 bases between them. The CDR3 sequence is CAISEYRVGETQYF. Written as DNA, the CDR3 is TGTGCCATCAGTGAGTACAGGGTTGGAGAGACCCAGTACTTC.

V is TRBV20-1 and J is TRBJ2-3, with 7 bases aligning to TRBD2. The CDR3 runs to 14 residues. V was pared by 2 bases and J by 3 bases, with 5 bases of the junction left unmatched. Germline V gene sequence: CDR1 DFQATT, CDR2 SNEGSKA (reference sequence). For the CDR3, the DNA is TGCAGTGCTAGAAAGGCTAGCGGTACAGATACGCAGTATTTT. Encoded protein: CSARKASGTDTQYF.

The CDR3 spells CASSPRGRGGDTQYF. The CDR3, as DNA: TGTGCCAGCAGCCCTCGTGGCAGGGGAGGAGATACGCAGTATTTT. The gene calls are TRBV5-8 and TRBJ2-3; D may match TRBD1 or TRBD2 (6 bases each). Germline CDR1 and CDR2: SGHTS and YDEGEE. The V end lost 4 bases, the J end lost 5 bases, and 17 bases lay between the germline ends. This CDR3 has 15 residues.

This clonotype was seen more than once but under ten times. This chain links TRBV27 with TRBJ1-2; maybe TRBD1 (6 bases). There are 16 residues in the CDR3. Per germline, CDR1 MNHEY and CDR2 SMNVEV (reference sequence). V lost 4 bases to trimming and J lost 4 bases, with 19 bases between them. As DNA, the CDR3 is TGTGCCAGCAGTTCGCTCCGGGACACAGAACTCTATGGCTACACCTTC. Translated, it gives CASSSLRDTELYGYTF.

This clonotype was picked up a small number of times. The V and J genes are TRBV12-3 or TRBV12-4 and TRBJ2-7; D not resolved. The V gene lost 3 bases and the J gene lost 2 bases, with 8 bases spanning the gap. The CDR3 runs to 13 residues. CDR3 region: CASSFGRTYEQYF. The CDR3 region has the DNA TGTGCCAGCAGTTTCGGCAGAACCTACGAGCAGTACTTC.

J is TRBJ2-2 and V is TRBV20-1; D gene ambiguous. The germline gives CDR1 DFQATT, CDR2 SNEGSKA (reference sequence). This CDR3 contains 17 residues. Between the trimmed V and J ends, which lost 0 bases and 0 bases, there was a span of 14 bases. CDR3 region: CSARDRLVIANTGELFF. The CDR3, as DNA: TGCAGTGCTAGAGATCGATTGGTAATCGCGAACACCGGGGAGCTGTTTTTT.

The chain employs TRBV7-9 and TRBJ1-2; tentatively, D is TRBD1 (6 bases). Trimming left V 7 bases short and J 6 bases short, with 21 bases between. Germline V gene sequence: CDR1 SEHNR, CDR2 FQNEAQ (reference sequence). This CDR3 has 15 residues. The CDR3 coding sequence is TGTGCCAGCAACAAACCACAGGGTTTTAATAATGGCTACACCTTC. This translates into CASNKPQGFNNGYTF.

In its sample, this clonotype was seen many times. The V call is TRBV12-3 or TRBV12-4, the J call TRBJ1-6; 8 nucleotides align to TRBD1. The CDR3 extends over 14 amino acids. With V trimmed by 5 bases and J by 7 bases, 4 bases remained unmatched. CDR3 amino acids: CASSLQGGNSPLHF. The CDR3 DNA is TGTGCCAGCAGTCTACAGGGGGGGAATTCACCCCTCCACTTT.

The table lists this clonotype with a few counts. This rearrangement joins TRBV6-2 or TRBV6-3 to TRBJ2-7; no reliable D call. The CDR3 is 12 amino acids. Deletions cut 3 bases from V and 3 bases from J, with 6 bases between. CDR1 and CDR2 (germline): MNHEY, SVGEGT. In DNA, the CDR3 is TGTGCCAGCAGTTATAACAGCTACGAGCAGTACTTC. Protein sequence: CASSYNSYEQYF.